These 28 T cell receptor beta chains were all obtained from the same sample, sequenced in a study of shared clonotypes between healthy human individuals. The naive CD8 subset, CD45RO-negative cells positively selected for CCR7, excluded terminally differentiated effector memory CD45RA+ cells. Method: immunoSEQ multiplex PCR; TCRdb's copy keeps in-frame clones and lacks some. The sample shows some 2,100,000 clones, around 93% of them seen only once. Sequenced material: naive CD8+ T cells from PBMCs. These receptors originate from a man younger than 35 in good health. Some clones in this sample may be carry-over from other donors' samples.

The table lists this clone with a count of one. The chain combines TRBV27 with TRBJ2-7; no definite D call. The CDR3 totals 15 residues. V was shortened by 2 bases and J by 0 bases, with 11 bases between the two germline ends. Germline values: CDR1 MNHEY, CDR2 SMNVEV (reference sequence). CDR3 DNA: TGTGCCAGCAGTTTACTCCGCCTGCCCTCCTACGAGCAGTACTTC. This codes for CASSLLRLPSYEQYF.

Points on this clone: This same CDR3 is encoded by further DNA sequences in the sample. This chain links TRBV7-9 with TRBJ2-7; no reliable D call. The CDR3 consists of 12 residues. V was clipped by 5 bases and J by 0 bases, with 5 bases between them. Germline V lookup: CDR1 SEHNR, CDR2 FQNEAQ (reference sequence). CDR3 coding DNA: TGTGCCAGCAGCCCGGCCTCCTACGAGCAGTACTTC. Encoded protein: CASSPASYEQYF.

The rearrangement uses TRBV27 and TRBJ2-5, with a tentative D call TRBD2 (5 bases). The germline V and J ends were trimmed by 5 bases and 6 bases, with 19 bases remaining between them. Germline V lookup: CDR1 MNHEY, CDR2 SMNVEV (reference sequence). The CDR3 loop spans 15 amino acids. The CDR3 DNA sequence: TGTGCCAGCAGTCCCCCCGACGGGGAGAGGAAGACCCAGTACTTC. This codes for CASSPPDGERKTQYF.

The rearrangement links TRBV5-6 to TRBJ2-5, with TRBD2 identical over 12 bases. The CDR3 loop spans 15 amino acids. In germline, CDR1 is SGHDT, CDR2 YYEEEE. The V segment lost 4 bases and the J segment 4 bases; nucleotides outside the gene matches: 5. CDR3 sequence reads: CASSQTSGRGETQYF. The CDR3 DNA reads as TGTGCCAGCAGCCAGACTAGCGGGAGAGGAGAGACCCAGTACTTC.

V gene TRBV6-5 combines with J gene TRBJ2-1, with no clear D. Trimming removed 2 bases from V and 0 bases from J, with 11 bases in between. The CDR3 extends over 16 amino acids. CDR1 and CDR2 (germline): MNHEY, SVGAGI. The CDR3, as DNA: TGTGCCAGCAGTTACACCAGGACCCCCTCCTACAATGAGCAGTTCTTC. It is translated as CASSYTRTPSYNEQFF.

V and J are TRBV4-3 and TRBJ1-1; the D gene is possibly TRBD1 (6 bases). Trimming stripped 0 bases from V and 5 bases from J, with 16 bases between. The CDR3 loop spans 16 amino acids. CDR1 is LGHNA, CDR2 YSLEER, per germline. CDR3 DNA sequence: TGCGCCAGCAGCCAAGATCTTTTGCAGGGGATGACTGAAGCTTTCTTT. This codes for CASSQDLLQGMTEAFF.

The V and J genes are TRBV27 and TRBJ2-7, with TRBD1 matching 11 bases. Looked up from germline, CDR1 is MNHEY and CDR2 is SMNVEV (reference sequence). The CDR3 length is 14 residues. Trimming removed 10 bases from V and 5 bases from J; junction bases left unmatched: 10. The chain's CDR3 is CATRPWDRGNEQYF. The CDR3 DNA reads TGTGCCACCCGGCCCTGGGACAGGGGGAACGAGCAGTACTTC.

V usage is TRBV20-1 and J usage is TRBJ2-7; D unclear. The germline CDR1 and CDR2 sequences are DFQATT and SNEGSKA (reference sequence). This CDR3 has 10 amino acids. The CDR3 spells CPQPNYEQYF. CDR3 nucleotides: TGCCCCCAACCCAACTACGAGCAGTACTTC.

The chain recombines TRBV7-8 with TRBJ2-7; TRBD2 might be the D (6 bases). Germline V lookup: CDR1 SGHVS, CDR2 FQNEAQ. V was shortened by 5 bases and J by 5 bases, with 19 bases between the two germline ends. The CDR3 covers 15 residues. The CDR3 is CASSPGEVWGDEQYF. The CDR3 nucleotides are TGTGCCAGCAGCCCCGGGGAGGTCTGGGGGGACGAGCAGTACTTC.

The chain joins TRBV25-1 to TRBJ1-5, with D maybe TRBD1 (6 bases). The germline V and J ends were trimmed by 1 base and 7 bases, with 11 bases remaining between them. The CDR3 extends over 14 amino acids. From germline, CDR1 is MGHDK and CDR2 SYGVNS. CDR3 DNA: TGTGCCAGCAGTGAATCCAGGGGAGACCAGCCCCAGCATTTT. This codes for CASSESRGDQPQHF.

This chain connects TRBV2 to TRBJ1-5, with TRBD1 as a possible D gene (6 bases). This CDR3 comprises 16 residues. With 6 bases removed from V and 1 base from J, the gap between germline ends came to 16 bases. Germline V lookup: CDR1 SNHLY, CDR2 FYNNEI. CDR3 in DNA: TGTGCCAGCAGGCCCATCGCCGACAGGAGCAATCAGCCCCAGCATTTT. It specifies CASRPIADRSNQPQHF.

This clone was counted once. V and J are TRBV5-5 and TRBJ2-7, with TRBD1 matching over 7 bases. This CDR3 spans 14 amino acids. Germline V gives CDR1 SGHKS, CDR2 YYEKEE (reference sequence). The V gene end was trimmed by 0 bases and the J gene end by 1 base; junction bases not matched to a gene: 1. CDR3 residues: CASSLGDSSYEQYF. The CDR3 nucleotides read TGTGCCAGCAGCTTGGGGGACAGTTCCTACGAGCAGTACTTC.

This chain joins TRBV15 and TRBJ2-3; 16 positions match TRBD2. From germline, CDR1 is LNHNV and CDR2 YYDKDF (reference sequence). The CDR3 is made up of 17 amino acids. V trimming: 4 bases; J trimming: 3 bases; junction bases outside the gene matches: 4. CDR3 DNA sequence: TGTGCCACCAGCATCCGGGGACTAGCGGGAGGGACAGATACGCAGTATTTT. Residues: CATSIRGLAGGTDTQYF. The full variable domain, completed using reference TRBV15 and TRBJ2-3, is DAMVIQNPRYQVTQFGKPVTLSCSQTLNHNVMYWYQQKSSQAPKLLFHYYDKDFNNEADTPDNFQSRRPNTSFCFLDIRSPGLGDTAMYLCATSIRGLAGGTDTQYFGPGTRLTVL.

Turning to this clone: In the same sample, other DNA sequences code for this CDR3. The chain combines TRBV27 with TRBJ2-7; D may be TRBD2 (5 bases). Per the germline V gene, CDR1 is MNHEY and CDR2 is SMNVEV (reference sequence). The CDR3 sequence is 14 residues long. Between the trimmed V and J ends, which lost 5 bases and 2 bases, there was a span of 13 bases. This chain's CDR3 is CASSPSGGPYEQYF. For the CDR3, the DNA is TGTGCCAGCAGTCCGAGTGGCGGGCCCTACGAGCAGTACTTC.

The chain joins TRBV11-2 to TRBJ2-5; TRBD2 matches 11 bases. V dropped 5 bases and J dropped 5; count of bases not matched to a gene: 7. The CDR3 consists of 15 residues. Germline assignment: CDR1 SGHAT and CDR2 FQNNGV. The CDR3 sequence: CASSRIAGGGETQYF. The CDR3 DNA sequence: TGTGCCAGCAGCCGAATAGCGGGAGGGGGGGAGACCCAGTACTTC.

CDR3 sequence (DNA): TGTGCCAGCAGCGAGAAAAGGTCTAACGGGGAGCTGTTTTTT. Residues: CASSEKRSNGELFF. V gene TRBV7-2 combines with J gene TRBJ2-2; D remains ambiguous. V lost 5 bases and J lost 7, with 14 bases in between. Germline CDR1 and CDR2: SGHTA and FQGNSA. The CDR3 consists of 14 residues.

This rearrangement joins TRBV10-2 to TRBJ1-1, with D hard to call. V was clipped by 6 bases and J by 1 base, with 9 bases between them. Germline V lookup: CDR1 WSHSY, CDR2 SAAADI. CDR3 size: 13 residues. The CDR3 DNA follows: TGCGCCAGCAGGGGCTATAGGAACACTGAAGCTTTCTTT. This gives the protein CASRGYRNTEAFF.

This chain joins TRBV7-7 and TRBJ2-7; D not resolved. V was pared by 1 base and J by 4 bases, with 11 bases between. Germline CDR1 reads SSHAT; CDR2 reads FNYEAQ (reference sequence). This CDR3 is built from 14 residues. The CDR3 nucleotides are TGTGCCAGCAGCTTAGGGGGTGTGGGGTACGAGCAGTACTTC. Its protein product is CASSLGGVGYEQYF.

V is TRBV27 and J is TRBJ2-7; 8 bases are shared with TRBD1. The CDR3 loop spans 15 amino acids. The V segment lost 5 bases and the J segment 1 base; nucleotides outside the gene matches: 7. CDR1 MNHEY and CDR2 SMNVEV come from the germline V gene (reference sequence). The CDR3 nucleotides read TGTGCCAGCAGTCCTCAGGGGGCTACATCCTACGAGCAGTACTTC. It codes for CASSPQGATSYEQYF.

The chain employs TRBV19 and TRBJ1-4; D is unclear. The V gene's germline CDR1 is LNHDA and CDR2 SQIVND (reference sequence). This CDR3 comprises 12 residues. V lost 7 bases and J lost 8, with 11 bases in between. CDR3 region: CASTGMEEKLFF. The CDR3 DNA reads as TGTGCCAGTACCGGCATGGAGGAAAAACTGTTTTTT.

V and J are TRBV2 and TRBJ2-3, with D possibly matching TRBD2 (6 bases). CDR1 and CDR2 from the germline V gene are SNHLY and FYNNEI. This CDR3 has 14 residues. V was clipped by 7 bases and J by 1 base, with 12 bases between them. The CDR3 here is CASIKASGTDTQYF. DNA of the CDR3: TGTGCCAGCATAAAGGCTAGCGGCACAGATACGCAGTATTTT.

The chain joins TRBV7-9 to TRBJ2-3; no reliable D call. The ends were cut back, 1 base at V and 2 bases at J, with 10 bases in the middle. The germline V gene encodes CDR1 SEHNR and CDR2 FQNEAQ (reference sequence). This CDR3 has 15 residues. CDR3 coding DNA: TGTGCCAGCAGCTTAGGACCGACGGACACAGATACGCAGTATTTT. Its protein product is CASSLGPTDTDTQYF. Together with reference TRBV7-9 and TRBJ2-3, the CDR3 gives the full variable domain: DTGVSQNPRHKITKRGQNVTFRCDPISEHNRLYWYRQTLGQGPEFLTYFQNEAQLEKSRLLSDRFSAERPKGSFSTLEIQRTEQGDSAMYLCASSLGPTDTDTQYFGPGTRLTVL.

With regard to this clone: This CDR3 is also generated by other DNA sequences in the sample. V usage is TRBV6-5 and J usage is TRBJ1-1, with a tentative D call TRBD1 (6 bases). CDR1 is MNHEY, CDR2 SVGAGI, per germline. Trimming shortened V by 6 bases and J by 1 base, and 12 bases separated the two germline ends. This CDR3 has 14 amino acids. This CDR3 reads CASSIQGWNTEAFF. The CDR3 nucleotides read TGTGCCAGCAGCATACAGGGATGGAACACTGAAGCTTTCTTT.

The chain combines TRBV11-3 with TRBJ2-1; TRBD1 agrees at 11 bases. CDR1 SGHNT and CDR2 YENEEA come from the germline V gene. V gave up 0 bases and J gave up 10 bases; unmatched junction bases: 5. CDR3 length: 15 residues. Here the CDR3 DNA reads TGTGCCAGCAGCTTAGAGGGACAGGGGGTACCCGAGCAGTTCTTC. This gives the protein CASSLEGQGVPEQFF.

The chain joins TRBV7-9 to TRBJ2-3, with D possibly TRBD1 on 5 matching bases. The CDR3 length is 14 residues. Germline CDR1 reads SEHNR; CDR2 reads FQNEAQ (reference sequence). Trimming left V 4 bases short and J 1 base short, with 9 bases between. The CDR3 reads CASSYTGGTDTQYF. The CDR3 coding sequence is TGTGCCAGCAGCTACACAGGAGGCACAGATACGCAGTATTTT.

V and J are TRBV4-1 and TRBJ1-1; D unclear. CDR3 size: 12 residues. Germline CDR1 MGHRA, CDR2 YSYEKL. Between the trimmed V and J ends, which lost 3 bases and 3 bases, there was a span of 5 bases. The DNA for the CDR3 is TGCGCCAGCAGCCACGGATACACTGAAGCTTTCTTT. This encodes CASSHGYTEAFF.

CDR3 residues: CASSPTGDATDTQYF. The CDR3 bases are TGTGCCAGCTCACCAACAGGGGATGCCACAGATACGCAGTATTTT. The rearrangement joins TRBV18 to TRBJ2-3; 7 bases fit TRBD1. The trim removed 2 bases at V and 2 bases at J, leaving 4 bases unmatched. Germline V lookup: CDR1 KGHSH, CDR2 LQKENI. The CDR3 has 15 amino acids.

The gene calls are TRBV27 and TRBJ2-7, with D possibly TRBD1 on 6 matching bases. CDR1 is MNHEY and CDR2 is SMNVEV in the germline V gene (reference sequence). The V gene lost 5 bases and the J gene lost 0 bases, with 20 bases spanning the gap. This CDR3 has 17 residues. CDR3 in DNA: TGTGCCAGCAGTCCCCATCCGACAGGCTATTCCTCCTACGAGCAGTACTTC. Protein product: CASSPHPTGYSSYEQYF.